One T cell receptor (beta chain) is described in this entry. Its antigen is unknown. This CDR3 spans 15 amino acids. Germline values: CDR1 SQVTM, CDR2 ANQGSEA. Trimming removed 6 bases from V and 2 bases from J; junction bases left unmatched: 9. TCRdb reprocessed the RT-PCR reads via MiXCR and lists one record per CDR3 protein. The sample records 550,000 to 800,000 distinct CDR3 sequences, 14% being singletons. This record belongs to a study of response to subunit inactivated influenza vaccine. General study points: It was suggested by the authors that few new T cells are recruited by each seasonal influenza vaccination.

This sequence was found in a middle-aged man who received an inactivated influenza vaccine. The sequencing used PBMCs from blood, collected less than 15 days before vaccination. The chain couples TRBV29-1 to TRBJ2-3; the match to TRBD2 covers 9 bases. CDR3 region: CSVGTSSGATDTQYF. Written as DNA, the CDR3 is TGCAGCGTGGGGACATCTAGCGGGGCCACAGATACGCAGTATTTT.